This TCR beta chain is drawn from a study of T cells after yellow fever vaccination. Study information: Low-cell-number fractions were prepared with SMART-Seq v4 Ultra Low Input.

Template-switching 5'RACE yielded the TCR cDNA; a universal primer site and UMIs were added in the process. TCRdb re-called the 5' RACE reads with MiXCR, one entry per CDR3 protein. Found here are fewer than 450,000 distinct CDR3 sequences, 7% to 9% of them singletons; the top ten hold 15% to 20%. General study results and limits: A secondary response was less intense yet reached its peak sooner, at day 5 versus 15.

This clonotype has a handful of counts. What it binds is unknown. V lost 0 bases and J lost 5, with 8 bases in between. The length of the CDR3 is 14 residues. CDR1 LGHNA and CDR2 YNFKEQ come from the germline V gene. The gene calls are TRBV4-2 and TRBJ1-5; no definite D call. Material: PBMCs, obtained more than 35 days after the first yellow fever vaccination. The sequence derives from a man younger than 30 who received the YFV17D yellow fever vaccine. The CDR3 here is CASSQDKGHQPQHF. In DNA, the CDR3 is TGTGCCAGCAGCCAAGATAAAGGACATCAGCCCCAGCATTTT.